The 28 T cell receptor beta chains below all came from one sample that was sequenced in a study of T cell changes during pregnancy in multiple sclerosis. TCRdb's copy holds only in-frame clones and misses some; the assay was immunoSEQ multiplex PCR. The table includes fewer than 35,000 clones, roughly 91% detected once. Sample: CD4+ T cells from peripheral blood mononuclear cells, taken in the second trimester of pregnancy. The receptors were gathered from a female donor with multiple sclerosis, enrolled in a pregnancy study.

The CDR3 sequence is CASGLRAGASYEQYF. The CDR3 DNA sequence: TGTGCTAGTGGTTTACGAGCGGGGGCCTCCTACGAGCAGTACTTC. The V and J genes are TRBV12-5 and TRBJ2-7; 8 bases align to TRBD2. The germline V gene encodes CDR1 LGHNT and CDR2 FRNRAP. V gave up 3 bases and J gave up 0 bases; unmatched junction bases: 4. This CDR3 has 15 amino acids.

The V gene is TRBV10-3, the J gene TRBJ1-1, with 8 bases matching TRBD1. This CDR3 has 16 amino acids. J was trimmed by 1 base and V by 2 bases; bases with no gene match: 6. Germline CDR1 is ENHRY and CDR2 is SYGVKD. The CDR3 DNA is TGTGCCATCAGTGAGCCTGACAGGGGACGGAACACTGAAGCTTTCTTT. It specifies CAISEPDRGRNTEAFF.

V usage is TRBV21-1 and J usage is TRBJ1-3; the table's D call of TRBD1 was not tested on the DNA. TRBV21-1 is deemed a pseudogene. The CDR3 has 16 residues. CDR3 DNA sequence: TGTGCCAGCAGCAAACATAAGGGGTTAAGAGGAAACACCATATATTTT. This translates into CASSKHKGLRGNTIYF.

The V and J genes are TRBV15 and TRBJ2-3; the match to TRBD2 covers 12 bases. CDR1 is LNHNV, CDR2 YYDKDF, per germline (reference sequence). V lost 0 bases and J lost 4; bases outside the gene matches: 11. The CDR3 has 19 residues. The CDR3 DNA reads TGTGCCACCAGCAGAGATATCCCCCCGCGACTAGCGGGAGCAGATACGCAGTATTTT. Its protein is CATSRDIPPRLAGADTQYF.

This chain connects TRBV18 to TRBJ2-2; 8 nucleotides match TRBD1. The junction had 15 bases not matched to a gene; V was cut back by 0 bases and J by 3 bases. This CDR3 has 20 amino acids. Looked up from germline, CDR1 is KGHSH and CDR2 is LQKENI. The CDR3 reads CASSPPKTGGRGSDTGELFF. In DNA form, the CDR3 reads TGTGCCAGCTCACCACCGAAAACAGGGGGTCGGGGAAGTGACACCGGGGAGCTGTTTTTT.

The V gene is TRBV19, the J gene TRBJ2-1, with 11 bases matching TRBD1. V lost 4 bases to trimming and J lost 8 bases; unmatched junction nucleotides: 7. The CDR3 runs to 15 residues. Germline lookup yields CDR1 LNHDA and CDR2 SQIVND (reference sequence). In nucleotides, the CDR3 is TGTGCCAGTAGTACCCCGGGACAGGGGGAGCATGAGCAGTTCTTC. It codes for CASSTPGQGEHEQFF.

The CDR3 is CASSEDRSSYNEQFF. CDR3 bases: TGTGCCAGCAGTGAGGACAGGAGCTCCTACAATGAGCAGTTCTTC. The chain carries TRBV2 and TRBJ2-1; 7 nucleotides align to TRBD1. CDR1 is SNHLY and CDR2 is FYNNEI in the germline V gene. The CDR3 contains 15 residues. Trimming at V came to 3 bases and at J to 0 bases, leaving 2 bases not matched to a gene.

The CDR3 DNA sequence: TGCGCCAGCAGCAGTACCTCAGGGGGAGAAGGAAACACCATATATTTT. Its translation: CASSSTSGGEGNTIYF. The chain employs TRBV5-1 and TRBJ1-3, with 7 bases matching TRBD1. Germline V gene sequence: CDR1 SGHRS, CDR2 YFSETQ. The V and J ends lost 4 bases and 4 bases, in that order; junction bases with no gene match: 11. This CDR3 is built from 16 residues.

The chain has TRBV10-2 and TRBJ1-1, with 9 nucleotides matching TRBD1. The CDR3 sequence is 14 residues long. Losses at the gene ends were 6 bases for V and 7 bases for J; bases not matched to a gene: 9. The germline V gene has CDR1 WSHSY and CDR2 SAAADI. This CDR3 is CASRGTGGASEAFF. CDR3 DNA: TGCGCCAGCAGGGGTACAGGGGGCGCCAGTGAAGCTTTCTTT.

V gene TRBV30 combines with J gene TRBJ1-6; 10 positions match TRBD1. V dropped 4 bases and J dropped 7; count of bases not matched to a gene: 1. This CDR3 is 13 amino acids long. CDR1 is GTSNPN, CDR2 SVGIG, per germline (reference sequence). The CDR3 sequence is CAWMDRGNSPLHF. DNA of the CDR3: TGTGCCTGGATGGACAGGGGGAATTCACCCCTCCACTTT. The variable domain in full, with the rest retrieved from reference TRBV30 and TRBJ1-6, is SQTIHQWPATLVQPVGSPLSLECTVEGTSNPNLYWYRQAAGRGLQLLFYSVGIGQISSEVPQNLSASRPQDRQFILSSKKLLLSDSGFYLCAWMDRGNSPLHFGNGTRLTVT.

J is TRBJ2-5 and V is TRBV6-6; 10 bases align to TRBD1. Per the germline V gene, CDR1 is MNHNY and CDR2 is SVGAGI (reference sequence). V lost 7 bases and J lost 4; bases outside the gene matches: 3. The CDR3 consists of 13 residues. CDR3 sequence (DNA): TGTGCCAGCACCGGGGACAGGGGAGAGACCCAGTACTTC. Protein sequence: CASTGDRGETQYF.

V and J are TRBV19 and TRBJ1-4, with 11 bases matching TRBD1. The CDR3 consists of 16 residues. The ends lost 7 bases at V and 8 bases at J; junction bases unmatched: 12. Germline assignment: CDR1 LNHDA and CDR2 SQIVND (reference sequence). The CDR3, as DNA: TGTGCCAGTACCGCTTCGGCGGACAGGGGGCGGGAAAAACTGTTTTTT. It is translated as CASTASADRGREKLFF.

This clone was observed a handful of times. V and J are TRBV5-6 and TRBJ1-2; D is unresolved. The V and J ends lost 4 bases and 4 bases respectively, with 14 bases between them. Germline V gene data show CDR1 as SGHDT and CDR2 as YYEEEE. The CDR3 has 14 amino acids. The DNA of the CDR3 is TGTGCCAGCAGCCTGACACCTGGGAGCTATGGCTACACCTTC. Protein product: CASSLTPGSYGYTF.

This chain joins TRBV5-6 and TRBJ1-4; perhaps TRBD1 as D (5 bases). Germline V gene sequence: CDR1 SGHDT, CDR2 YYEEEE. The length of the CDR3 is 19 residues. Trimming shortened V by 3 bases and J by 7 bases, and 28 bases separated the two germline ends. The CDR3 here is CASSSHPLSNRTISEKLFF. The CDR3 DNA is TGTGCCAGCAGCTCCCATCCCCTGTCCAACCGGACAATAAGTGAAAAACTGTTTTTT.

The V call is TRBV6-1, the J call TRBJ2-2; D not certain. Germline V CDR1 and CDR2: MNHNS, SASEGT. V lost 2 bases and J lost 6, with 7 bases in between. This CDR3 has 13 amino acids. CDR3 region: CASSEIYSGELFF. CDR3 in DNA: TGTGCCAGCAGTGAAATATACTCCGGGGAGCTGTTTTTT.

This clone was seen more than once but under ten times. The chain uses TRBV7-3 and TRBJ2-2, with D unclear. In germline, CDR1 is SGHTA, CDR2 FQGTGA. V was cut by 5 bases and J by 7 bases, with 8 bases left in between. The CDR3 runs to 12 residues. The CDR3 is CASSPSVGELFF. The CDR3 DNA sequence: TGTGCCAGCAGCCCCTCTGTCGGGGAGCTGTTTTTT. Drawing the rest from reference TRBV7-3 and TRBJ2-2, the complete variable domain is GAGVSQTPSNKVTEKGKYVELRCDPISGHTALYWYRQSLGQGPEFLIYFQGTGAADDSGLPNDRFFAVRPEGSVSTLKIQRTERGDSAVYLCASSPSVGELFFGEGSRLTVL.

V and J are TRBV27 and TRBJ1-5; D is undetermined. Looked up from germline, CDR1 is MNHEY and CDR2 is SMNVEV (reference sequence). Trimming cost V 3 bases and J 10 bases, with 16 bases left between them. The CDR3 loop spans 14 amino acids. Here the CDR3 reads CASSFTVNDLPQHF. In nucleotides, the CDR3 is TGTGCCAGCAGTTTTACAGTAAACGATCTCCCCCAGCATTTT.

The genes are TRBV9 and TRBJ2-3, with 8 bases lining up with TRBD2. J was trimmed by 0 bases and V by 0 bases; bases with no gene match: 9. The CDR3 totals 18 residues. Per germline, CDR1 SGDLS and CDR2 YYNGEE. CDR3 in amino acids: CASSVGPSGPTSTDTQYF. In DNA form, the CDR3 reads TGTGCCAGCAGCGTAGGCCCTAGCGGGCCCACTAGCACAGATACGCAGTATTTT.

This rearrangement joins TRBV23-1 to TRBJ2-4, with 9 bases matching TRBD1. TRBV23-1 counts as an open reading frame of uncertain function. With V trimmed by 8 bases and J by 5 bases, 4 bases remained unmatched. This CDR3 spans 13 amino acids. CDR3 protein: CASGNRGQNIQYF. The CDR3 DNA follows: TGCGCCAGCGGCAACAGGGGGCAAAACATTCAGTACTTC.

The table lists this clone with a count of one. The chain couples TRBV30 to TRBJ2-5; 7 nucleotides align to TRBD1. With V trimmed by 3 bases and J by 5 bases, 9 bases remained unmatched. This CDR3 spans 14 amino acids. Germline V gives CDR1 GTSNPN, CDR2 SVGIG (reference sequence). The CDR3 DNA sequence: TGTGCCTGGAGGTTCGGCAGGGGGAGTGAGACCCAGTACTTC. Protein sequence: CAWRFGRGSETQYF.

CDR3 loop: CASSQQPRGQGVFHEQYF. CDR3 nucleotide sequence: TGCGCCAGCAGCCAGCAACCCCGAGGACAGGGTGTATTTCACGAGCAGTACTTC. J is TRBJ2-7 and V is TRBV4-1, with TRBD1 identical over 8 bases. This CDR3 is built from 18 residues. J gave up 5 bases and V 3 bases, and 18 bases lay outside the gene matches. Germline V gene sequence: CDR1 MGHRA, CDR2 YSYEKL.

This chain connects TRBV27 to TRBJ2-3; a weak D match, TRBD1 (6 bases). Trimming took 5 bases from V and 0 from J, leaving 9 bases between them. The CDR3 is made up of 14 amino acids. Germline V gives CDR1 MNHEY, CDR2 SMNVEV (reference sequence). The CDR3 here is CASSAGVSTDTQYF. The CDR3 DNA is TGTGCCAGCAGTGCAGGGGTAAGCACAGATACGCAGTATTTT.

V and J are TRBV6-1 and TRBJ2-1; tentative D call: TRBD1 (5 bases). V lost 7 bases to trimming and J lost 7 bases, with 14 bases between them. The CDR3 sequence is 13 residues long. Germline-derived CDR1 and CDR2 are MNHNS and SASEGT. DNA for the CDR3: TGTGCCAGCATCGAAGGGGCGAGGAATGAGCAGTTCTTC. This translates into CASIEGARNEQFF.

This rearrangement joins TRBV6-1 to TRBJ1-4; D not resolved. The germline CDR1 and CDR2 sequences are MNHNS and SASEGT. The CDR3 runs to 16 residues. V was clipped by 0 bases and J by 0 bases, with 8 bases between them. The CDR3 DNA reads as TGTGCCAGCAGTGAAGCAGGAGTTGCAACTAATGAAAAACTGTTTTTT. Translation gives CASSEAGVATNEKLFF.

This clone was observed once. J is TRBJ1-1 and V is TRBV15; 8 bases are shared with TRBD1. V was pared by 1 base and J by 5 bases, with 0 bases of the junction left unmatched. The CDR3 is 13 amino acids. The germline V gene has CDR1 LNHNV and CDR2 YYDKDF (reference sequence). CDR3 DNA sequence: TGTGCCACCAGCAGAGGACAGGGGACTGAAGCTTTCTTT. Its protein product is CATSRGQGTEAFF.

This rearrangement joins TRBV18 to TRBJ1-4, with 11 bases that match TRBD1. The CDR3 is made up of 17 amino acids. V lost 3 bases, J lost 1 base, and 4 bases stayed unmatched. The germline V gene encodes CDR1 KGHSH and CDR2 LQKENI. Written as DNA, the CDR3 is TGTGCCAGCTCACCGGACAGGGGGCAGCTAACTAATGAAAAACTGTTTTTT. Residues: CASSPDRGQLTNEKLFF.

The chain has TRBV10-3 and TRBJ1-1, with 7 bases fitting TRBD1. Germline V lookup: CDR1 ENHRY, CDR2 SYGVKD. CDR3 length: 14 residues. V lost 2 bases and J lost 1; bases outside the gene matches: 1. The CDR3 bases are TGTGCCATCAGTGAGAGGGGGCGGAACACTGAAGCTTTCTTT. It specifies CAISERGRNTEAFF.

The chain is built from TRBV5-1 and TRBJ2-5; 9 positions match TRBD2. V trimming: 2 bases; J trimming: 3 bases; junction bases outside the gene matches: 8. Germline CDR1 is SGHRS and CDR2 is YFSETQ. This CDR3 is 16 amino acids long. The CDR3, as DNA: TGCGCCAGCAGCTTAACCCCCTTAGCGGGAGAAGAGACCCAGTACTTC. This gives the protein CASSLTPLAGEETQYF. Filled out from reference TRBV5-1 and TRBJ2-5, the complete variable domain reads KAGVTQTPRYLIKTRGQQVTLSCSPISGHRSVSWYQQTPGQGLQFLFEYFSETQRNKGNFPGRFSGRQFSNSRSEMNVSTLELGDSALYLCASSLTPLAGEETQYFGPGTRLLVL.